This TCR beta chain was sequenced during a study of T cell responses to AZD1222 COVID-19 vaccine. This clone was counted once. The CDR3 has 16 residues. Losses at the gene ends were 2 bases for V and 2 bases for J; bases not matched to a gene: 6. Germline V gene sequence: CDR1 KGHDR, CDR2 SFDVKD. The data were produced by immunoSEQ multiplex PCR, yet TCRdb's version contains in-frame clones alone and is incomplete. This sample has 100,000 to 150,000 clones, with around 89% found just once. The material sequenced was peripheral blood, taken on day 0 of AZD1222 vaccination. The chain is built from TRBV24-1 and TRBJ1-2; 8 bases map to TRBD1. This sequence was found in an adult in good health. CDR3 nucleotides: TGTGCCACCAGTGATTCTTATTACAGGGGGAACTATGGCTACACCTTC. Amino acid sequence: CATSDSYYRGNYGYTF.